At least ten counts were recorded for the clone carrying this TCR beta chain. The data originate from a study of T cells after yellow fever vaccination. Study information: Preparing low-cell-number fractions relied on SMART-Seq v4 Ultra Low Input.

This CDR3 is 15 amino acids long. V was trimmed by 3 bases and J by 2 bases, leaving 17 bases between them. CDR1 GTSNPN and CDR2 SVGIG come from the germline V gene (reference sequence). For TCR, cDNA came from 5'RACE template switching, which added a universal primer site and UMIs. TCRdb re-called the 5' RACE reads through MiXCR, storing one row per CDR3 protein. Of tens of thousands of distinct CDR3 sequences listed, about 10% are singletons. General study results and limits: Researchers cautioned that FACS-sorted repertoires could harbor abundant clonotypes contaminating from the bulk population. Detection of almost all vaccine-responding clonotypes in sorted memory subsets failed on day 0.

J is TRBJ2-7 and V is TRBV30; tentatively, D is TRBD1 or TRBD2 (5 bases each). Here the sequenced sample was PBMCs, either bulk or a sorted T-cell subset (CD4+, CD8+, memory, or dextramer-sorted; not recorded which), taken roughly 14 days after the first yellow fever vaccination. The origin of this receptor is a man in his late teens or twenties who received the YFV17D yellow fever vaccine. The chain's CDR3 is CAWSEGPKGAYEQYF. CDR3 in DNA: TGTGCCTGGAGCGAGGGGCCGAAAGGGGCCTACGAGCAGTACTTC.